Listed here are 27 T cell receptor beta chains from one sample, sequenced in a study of CD8 T cells in ankylosing spondylitis. General study findings and limits: Among TCR beta sequences, a motif of eight highly homologous variants appeared characteristic of ankylosing spondylitis blood.

These receptors have no identified antigens. TCRdb re-derived calls from the 5' RACE reads in MiXCR, one entry per CDR3 protein. The sample gives about 510,000 distinct CDR3 sequences, approximately 5% of which show up once; around 3.4% is in the top ten. The sequencing sample was made of blood, either unsorted or a sorted T cell fraction (not recorded which). All receptors come from a male donor with ankylosing spondylitis.

This clonotype was counted many times. The chain uses TRBV10-3 and TRBJ2-3; 13 bases fit TRBD2. The CDR3 totals 14 residues. Germline CDR1 ENHRY, CDR2 SYGVKD. The ends lost 10 bases at V and 8 bases at J; junction bases unmatched: 9. The CDR3 region has the DNA TGTGCCACCGTATCCGGGACTAGCGGGACTACGCAGTATTTT. It translates to CATVSGTSGTTQYF.

This clonotype was picked up a small number of times. The chain combines TRBV11-2 with TRBJ2-2, with D perhaps TRBD1 (6 bases). V lost 4 bases to trimming and J lost 9 bases, with 15 bases between them. The CDR3 sequence is 14 residues long. Germline V gene data show CDR1 as SGHAT and CDR2 as FQNNGV. CDR3 in amino acids: CASSSGWGRRELFF. CDR3 bases: TGTGCCAGCAGCTCGGGGTGGGGGCGCCGGGAGCTGTTTTTT.

The chain uses TRBV7-9 and TRBJ2-3, with TRBD2 matching 13 bases. This CDR3 has 16 residues. Looked up from germline, CDR1 is SEHNR and CDR2 is FQNEAQ (reference sequence). J gave up 0 bases and V 5 bases, and 2 bases lay outside the gene matches. DNA of the CDR3: TGTGCCAGCAGCCCGACTAGCGGGAGGAGCACAGATACGCAGTATTTT. Amino acids: CASSPTSGRSTDTQYF.

This clonotype was observed at least ten times. The CDR3 spells CASSAKDRGQETQYF. Here the CDR3 DNA reads TGTGCCAGCAGCGCGAAAGACAGGGGCCAAGAGACCCAGTACTTC. The chain carries TRBV5-4 and TRBJ2-5; 8 positions match TRBD1. This CDR3 spans 15 amino acids. With 4 bases clipped from V and 1 base from J, the junction kept 6 bases outside the gene matches. CDR1 and CDR2 (germline): SGHNT, YYREEE (reference sequence).

This clonotype was observed a handful of times. The V call is TRBV5-1, the J call TRBJ2-7; 11 nucleotides match TRBD2. The CDR3 is 16 residues long. Germline V gene lookup returns CDR1 SGHRS and CDR2 YFSETQ. V lost 3 bases, J lost 2 bases, and 7 bases stayed unmatched. CDR3 coding DNA: TGCGCCAGCAGCTCCGGACTAGCGGGTACCACCTACGAGCAGTACTTC. Protein: CASSSGLAGTTYEQYF.

This clonotype was observed at least ten times. This rearrangement joins TRBV25-1 to TRBJ2-1; D assignment may be TRBD1 or TRBD2 (5 bases each). The CDR3 is 14 amino acids. Germline assignment: CDR1 MGHDK and CDR2 SYGVNS. The V and J ends lost 7 bases and 6 bases respectively, with 16 bases between them. CDR3 sequence (DNA): TGTGCCAGCACGGGTCAATGGGGGTCCAATGAGCAGTTCTTC. As protein: CASTGQWGSNEQFF.

This clonotype has at least ten counts. CDR3 region: CASRQAGETQYF. As DNA, the CDR3 is TGTGCCAGTAGACAGGCTGGAGAGACCCAGTACTTC. This rearrangement joins TRBV19 to TRBJ2-5; perhaps TRBD1 as D (5 bases). The CDR3 extends over 12 amino acids. V was shortened by 6 bases and J by 4 bases, with 9 bases between the two germline ends. Germline loops: CDR1 LNHDA, CDR2 SQIVND (reference sequence). Looking up the rest from reference TRBV19 and TRBJ2-5 gives the full variable domain: DGGITQSPKYLFRKEGQNVTLSCEQNLNHDAMYWYRQDPGQGLRLIYYSQIVNDFQKGDIAEGYSVSREKKESFPLTVTSAQKNPTAFYLCASRQAGETQYFGPGTRLLVL.

The sample holds many counts of this clonotype. The chain combines TRBV7-2 with TRBJ1-2; D not certain. Trimming removed 3 bases at V and 8 bases at J, with 16 bases between. The germline CDR1 and CDR2 sequences are SGHTA and FQGNSA. The length of the CDR3 is 14 residues. In DNA, the CDR3 is TGTGCCAGCAGCTTGGACCATCAAAACCGGGGCTACACCTTC. Residues: CASSLDHQNRGYTF.

In this sample, this clonotype turned up many times. The chain combines TRBV28 with TRBJ2-3; no reliable D call. The ends were cut back, 3 bases at V and 10 bases at J, with 14 bases in the middle. The CDR3 is 13 amino acids. CDR1 MDHEN and CDR2 SYDVKM come from the germline V gene. CDR3 sequence: CASSFPLGRAQYF. The CDR3 coding sequence is TGTGCCAGCAGTTTCCCATTGGGTCGGGCGCAGTATTTT.

This clonotype has ten or more counts. The chain joins TRBV29-1 to TRBJ1-4; tentatively, D is TRBD1 (5 bases). The CDR3 spans 13 residues. V was shortened by 7 bases and J by 5 bases, with 14 bases between the two germline ends. Germline V CDR1 and CDR2: SQVTM, ANQGSEA. The CDR3 sequence: CSAGRQKNEKLFF. CDR3 nucleotides: TGCAGCGCTGGTCGACAGAAGAATGAAAAACTGTTTTTT.

The table lists this clonotype with many counts. The CDR3: CASSSNIGAEQPQHF. CDR3 DNA: TGTGCCAGCAGCTCCAACATTGGGGCTGAACAGCCCCAGCATTTT. V usage is TRBV7-9 and J usage is TRBJ1-5, with D possibly TRBD1 on 5 matching bases. The CDR3 has 15 residues. Germline V CDR1 and CDR2: SEHNR, FQNEAQ (reference sequence). Deletions cut 4 bases from V and 7 bases from J, with 17 bases between.

This clonotype occurred many times. The rearrangement uses TRBV27 and TRBJ1-4; a weak D match, TRBD1 (5 bases). Germline CDR1 MNHEY, CDR2 SMNVEV (reference sequence). This CDR3 is built from 14 residues. The ends were cut back, 4 bases at V and 5 bases at J, with 11 bases in the middle. CDR3 loop: CASSSWGRNEKLFF. The CDR3 region has the DNA TGTGCCAGCAGTTCATGGGGGAGAAATGAAAAACTGTTTTTT.

This clonotype has at least ten counts. The chain employs TRBV7-9 and TRBJ2-3; 7 bases agree with TRBD1. Trimming cost V 5 bases and J 4 bases; bases outside gene matches: 12. The CDR3 contains 16 residues. Germline V lookup: CDR1 SEHNR, CDR2 FQNEAQ (reference sequence). CDR3 region: CASSLPPDRVPDTQYF. The CDR3 nucleotides read TGTGCCAGCAGCCTACCCCCCGACAGGGTCCCAGATACGCAGTATTTT.

This clonotype was detected ten times or more. This chain connects TRBV3-1 to TRBJ2-5, with a weak D call TRBD2 (5 bases). CDR3 size: 16 residues. Germline values: CDR1 LGHDT, CDR2 YNNKEL (reference sequence). The germline V and J ends were trimmed by 1 base and 5 bases, with 17 bases remaining between them. Here the CDR3 DNA reads TGTGCCAGCAGCCAAGGACCCCTCCCGGGATACGAGACCCAGTACTTC. Translating it yields CASSQGPLPGYETQYF.

J is TRBJ2-3 and V is TRBV20-1; 8 bases map to TRBD2. The CDR3 spans 15 residues. The V gene's germline CDR1 is DFQATT and CDR2 SNEGSKA (reference sequence). After removal of 5 bases from V and 2 bases from J, the junction contained 9 bases not matched to a gene. The CDR3 region has the DNA TGCAGTGCTCCCCAGCGGGGGCCTTACACAGATACGCAGTATTTT. Protein product: CSAPQRGPYTDTQYF.

A few counts support this clonotype. A much larger clone lies one base from this, so it may be a read error. The CDR3 sequence: CASSSTGVYGYTF. The CDR3 DNA reads as TGTGCCAGCAGCTCTACAGGGGTCTATGGCTACACCTTC. V is TRBV28 and J is TRBJ1-2, with 7 bases fitting TRBD1. Germline CDR1 reads MDHEN; CDR2 reads SYDVKM. The CDR3 sequence is 13 residues long. Losses at the gene ends were 6 bases for V and 4 bases for J; bases not matched to a gene: 5.

This clonotype was recorded many times. This chain joins TRBV6-1 and TRBJ2-5; either TRBD1 or TRBD2 may supply D (7 bases each). CDR3 length equals 14 residues. CDR1 is MNHNS and CDR2 is SASEGT in the germline V gene. V gave up 7 bases and J gave up 2 bases, with 14 bases separating them. The CDR3 reads CASTSGGGQETQYF. CDR3 coding DNA: TGTGCCAGCACCTCAGGGGGAGGGCAAGAGACCCAGTACTTC.

The rearrangement links TRBV3-1 to TRBJ2-3, with TRBD1 matching over 8 bases. Germline CDR1 LGHDT, CDR2 YNNKEL (reference sequence). The CDR3 length is 17 residues. The junction had 9 bases not matched to a gene; V was cut back by 4 bases and J by 0 bases. The CDR3 loop is CASSPIRTGKSTDTQYF. The CDR3 DNA follows: TGTGCCAGCAGCCCTATACGGACAGGGAAAAGCACAGATACGCAGTATTTT.

In this sample, this clonotype turned up a few times. The chain couples TRBV6-2 or TRBV6-3 to TRBJ2-7; TRBD2 aligns across 11 bases. V dropped 7 bases and J dropped 7; count of bases not matched to a gene: 9. CDR1 MNHEY and CDR2 SVGEGT come from the germline V gene. This CDR3 region has 14 residues. As DNA, the CDR3 is TGTGCCAGCACTTATGTTAGCGGGAGGGCGGAGCAGTACTTC. Translated: CASTYVSGRAEQYF.

This clonotype has just a few counts. The chain uses TRBV20-1 and TRBJ2-1, with 9 bases that match TRBD2. The J segment lost 1 base and the V segment lost 3 bases, leaving 10 bases of the junction unmatched. The germline gives CDR1 DFQATT, CDR2 SNEGSKA (reference sequence). This CDR3 has 17 residues. The CDR3 is CSASRLAGYLSYNEQFF. CDR3 sequence (DNA): TGCAGTGCTAGCAGGCTAGCGGGGTACCTTTCCTACAATGAGCAGTTCTTC.

This clonotype was counted many times. This chain connects TRBV5-1 to TRBJ1-1; D remains unclear. The CDR3 is made up of 14 amino acids. CDR1 is SGHRS and CDR2 is YFSETQ in the germline V gene. V was pared by 1 base and J by 0 bases, with 7 bases between. In DNA, the CDR3 is TGCGCCAGCAGCTTGATACATATGAACACTGAAGCTTTCTTT. Protein product: CASSLIHMNTEAFF.

This clonotype was detected a few times. The chain is built from TRBV5-1 and TRBJ2-2; 9 nucleotides align to TRBD1. The V gene end was trimmed by 3 bases and the J gene end by 4 bases; junction bases not matched to a gene: 7. Germline V gene sequence: CDR1 SGHRS, CDR2 YFSETQ. The CDR3 has 16 amino acids. CDR3 amino acids: CASSWGQGPRTGELFF. For the CDR3, the DNA is TGCGCCAGCAGCTGGGGACAGGGTCCACGCACCGGGGAGCTGTTTTTT.

The sample holds many counts of this clonotype. V usage is TRBV7-3 and J usage is TRBJ2-3; 8 bases are shared with TRBD2. This CDR3 comprises 16 residues. Germline CDR1 SGHTA, CDR2 FQGTGA. Trimming cost V 0 bases and J 2 bases; bases outside gene matches: 4. The CDR3 nucleotides are TGTGCCAGCAGCTTAACCTGGCGGGGGGCCACAGATACGCAGTATTTT. Encoded protein: CASSLTWRGATDTQYF.

This clonotype has a count of ten or more. The CDR3 coding sequence is TGCAGTGCTTTGGAAGAGACCCAGTACTTC. Translated: CSALEETQYF. The rearrangement joins TRBV20-1 to TRBJ2-5; D is ambiguous. The ends were cut back, 5 bases at V and 3 bases at J, with 4 bases in the middle. CDR3 length: 10 residues. CDR1 is DFQATT, CDR2 SNEGSKA, per germline (reference sequence).

Ten or more counts support this clonotype. V gene TRBV28 combines with J gene TRBJ2-5, with D hard to call. Germline V gene sequence: CDR1 MDHEN, CDR2 SYDVKM. The CDR3 sequence is 15 residues long. The ends were cut back, 3 bases at V and 2 bases at J, with 13 bases in the middle. Here the CDR3 DNA reads TGTGCCAGCAGTTTTACCTCTCCCGGGCAAGAGACCCAGTACTTC. Translating gives CASSFTSPGQETQYF.

This clonotype was observed at least ten times. The V and J genes are TRBV20-1 and TRBJ1-1; a weak D match, TRBD1 (5 bases). Trimming pared 6 bases from V and 1 base from J, leaving 12 bases between. Per germline, CDR1 DFQATT and CDR2 SNEGSKA (reference sequence). The CDR3 is made up of 13 amino acids. CDR3 bases: TGCAGTGCATGGGGACGGGAGAACACTGAAGCTTTCTTT. Protein product: CSAWGRENTEAFF.

This clonotype has a count of ten or more. The chain combines TRBV29-1 with TRBJ2-5; D may match TRBD1 or TRBD2 (6 bases each). The CDR3 is made up of 13 amino acids. Trimming left V 1 base short and J 5 bases short, with 11 bases between. Germline loops: CDR1 SQVTM, CDR2 ANQGSEA. The CDR3 bases are TGCAGCGTTGAAGGGGGGGCCAGGGAGACCCAGTACTTC. Amino acid sequence: CSVEGGARETQYF.